The T cell receptor (beta chain) under discussion was sequenced for a study of T cells in Graves' hyperthyroidism and ophthalmopathy. Study-wide background: Initial diagnosis, before any treatment, was when peripheral blood was collected. Overall study findings and caveats: Prediction of ophthalmopathy progression came a median 6.5 months pre-onset. In the blood, most expanded thyroid clonotypes above 0.001 appeared as well.

What was amplified from RNA transcripts were TCR beta CDR3 regions. During a first-round RT-PCR of the TCR CDR3, the HTBI primer set was used. Via MiXCR, TCRdb re-called the multiplex PCR reads, giving one row per CDR3 protein. The table has hundreds of thousands of distinct CDR3 sequences, around 39% seen once. This clonotype was recorded many times. Its target is unknown. V shed 3 bases, J shed 6 bases, and the junction held 4 bases outside the gene matches. This CDR3 region has 12 residues. The germline V gene has CDR1 SQVTM and CDR2 ANQGSEA. Stable Graves' hyperthyroidism denoted no ophthalmopathy progression over 18 months.

The source of this sequence is a man between 18 and 35 years old with Graves' hyperthyroidism. The chain employs TRBV29-1 and TRBJ1-2; 7 nucleotides line up with TRBD1. Sequenced sample: blood. CDR3 coding DNA: TGCAGCGTTGATCGGCAGGGGGATGGCTACACCTTC. Amino acid sequence: CSVDRQGDGYTF.